This T cell receptor beta chain originates from a study of beta chain features in type 1 diabetes. On the study more broadly: In all, about 110 million sorted cells from all samples were analyzed. Study-level points and caveats: All four CD4+ subsets of Type 1 diabetes patients contained TCRB CDR3s that were moderately but significantly shorter. Researchers reported that naive, central memory and Treg TCRB repertoires appeared more similar in patients than in healthy donors.

Averaging approximately 120 mL, one heparinised blood draw came from each individual donor. Regarding this clone: Its antigen is unidentified.

Trimming pared 4 bases from V and 4 bases from J, leaving 13 bases between. This CDR3 region has 15 residues. Germline values: CDR1 SGHAT, CDR2 FQNNGV. The isolated RNA, all of it, was reverse transcribed, so expressed TCRB transcripts were what got sequenced. Profiling relied on immunoSEQ multiplex PCR, and the TCRdb table lists in-frame clones only, not all of them. The sample lists 350,000 to 400,000 clones; 10% to 15% were seen once. The receptor's source is a woman aged 18-30 years with type 1 diabetes. J is TRBJ2-2 and V is TRBV11-2; a weak D match, TRBD1 (5 bases). The sample taken for sequencing was naive CD4+ T cells from blood. This CDR3 reads CASSSTVGATGELFF. The CDR3 DNA follows: TGTGCCAGCAGCTCGACAGTTGGCGCCACCGGGGAGCTGTTTTTT.